Given below is one TCR beta chain in context. Its antigen is still unknown. The source of the sample is a study of cytomegalovirus exposure and HLA in healthy donors. Study results and limitations: In all likelihood, a cluster of highly shared sequence variants was a sequencing artifact. Available immune exposure information covered CMV serostatus only. A later analysis linked a missense DCLRE1C variant to TCR beta V- and J-gene trimming.

Germline V gene sequence: CDR1 SQVTM, CDR2 ANQGSEA. The CDR3 extends over 15 amino acids. After removal of 4 bases from V and 5 bases from J, the junction contained 8 bases not matched to a gene. Healthy bone marrow donors formed the donor group. In the PCR, 60 Vbeta and 13 Jbeta primers were used. The protocol was immunoSEQ multiplex PCR, while the TCRdb copy is restricted to in-frame clones and leaves out a portion. The sample has under 200,000 clones; approximately 76% are singletons. The V and J genes are TRBV29-1 and TRBJ2-2; 9 bases agree with TRBD2. This sequence was found in a woman under 30 in good health and CMV-seropositive. The material sequenced was PBMCs. As DNA, the CDR3 is TGCAGCGTTGGTGCAGGGACTAGCTGGACCGGGGAGCTGTTTTTT. As protein: CSVGAGTSWTGELFF.